This passage covers 30 T cell receptor beta chains from one sample sequenced in a study of blood T cell repertoires in COVID-19. Some clones are missing from TCRdb's copy, which holds only in-frame ones; the method was immunoSEQ multiplex PCR. The data contain 200,000 to 300,000 clones, 84% of them singletons. Sequenced input: peripheral blood. The receptors stem from a woman aged 40-49 years who had recovered from COVID-19.

This chain uses TRBV19 with TRBJ1-4; TRBD1 aligns across 7 bases. Trimming at V came to 6 bases and at J to 0 bases, leaving 7 bases not matched to a gene. Germline V lookup: CDR1 LNHDA, CDR2 SQIVND (reference sequence). The CDR3 runs to 16 residues. The CDR3: CASRFNRGATNEKLFF. As DNA, the CDR3 is TGTGCCAGTAGATTCAACAGGGGAGCAACTAATGAAAAACTGTTTTTT.

V usage is TRBV3-1 (or the pseudogene TRBV3-2) and J usage is TRBJ1-5; D gene ambiguous. This CDR3 has 14 amino acids. V lost 1 base and J lost 2, with 6 bases in between. Germline CDR1 is LGHDT and CDR2 is YNNKEL (reference sequence). CDR3 protein: CASSQGHGNQPQHF. CDR3 nucleotides: TGTGCCAGCAGCCAAGGACACGGCAATCAGCCCCAGCATTTT.

This clone is a singleton in its sample. The chain carries TRBV19 and TRBJ1-5; 8 bases match TRBD1. V gave up 5 bases and J gave up 5 bases; unmatched junction bases: 11. Per the germline V gene, CDR1 is LNHDA and CDR2 is SQIVND (reference sequence). CDR3 length: 16 residues. CDR3 protein: CASSGQRTGWDQPQHF. In DNA form, the CDR3 reads TGTGCCAGTAGTGGGCAGCGGACAGGGTGGGATCAGCCCCAGCATTTT.

The chain joins TRBV4-1 to TRBJ2-7; 8 bases map to TRBD1. The CDR3 sequence is 16 residues long. CDR1 is MGHRA, CDR2 YSYEKL, per germline. The V segment lost 3 bases and the J segment 5 bases; nucleotides outside the gene matches: 12. DNA for the CDR3: TGCGCCAGCAGCCAGGCCGACAGGGGCGTAGGCCACGAGCAGTACTTC. Its translation is CASSQADRGVGHEQYF.

This chain uses TRBV3-1 (or the pseudogene TRBV3-2) with TRBJ2-7; 11 bases fit TRBD1. The CDR3 has 15 amino acids. V shed 0 bases and J 4 bases; nucleotides not matched to a gene: 2. CDR1 is LGHDT and CDR2 is YNNKEL in the germline V gene (reference sequence). This CDR3 reads CASSQDRDRGYEQYF. The CDR3 coding sequence is TGTGCCAGCAGCCAAGACCGGGACAGGGGGTACGAGCAGTACTTC.

The chain joins TRBV10-3 to TRBJ1-5; tentative D call: TRBD1 (6 bases). The CDR3 is made up of 15 amino acids. V lost 3 bases and J 3 bases, leaving 12 bases between the germline ends. Germline V gene sequence: CDR1 ENHRY, CDR2 SYGVKD. The CDR3 loop is CAISDRAGDNQPQHF. The CDR3 DNA reads as TGTGCCATCAGTGATAGGGCAGGGGACAATCAGCCCCAGCATTTT.

This sequence joins TRBV18 and TRBJ1-2; the match to TRBD1 covers 7 bases. The CDR3 is 13 residues long. The V gene end was trimmed by 5 bases and the J gene end by 2 bases; junction bases not matched to a gene: 2. Looked up from germline, CDR1 is KGHSH and CDR2 is LQKENI. Here the CDR3 DNA reads TGTGCCAGCTCAGAGGGACAGAACTATGGCTACACCTTC. Amino acid sequence: CASSEGQNYGYTF.

The sample holds one count of this clone. V is TRBV6-1 and J is TRBJ2-3; 12 bases are shared with TRBD1. The CDR3 consists of 14 residues. Trimming took 3 bases from V and 11 from J; bases not matched to a gene: 6. In germline, CDR1 is MNHNS, CDR2 SASEGT. The CDR3 spells CASSDRDRGRGQYF. CDR3 coding DNA: TGTGCCAGCAGTGACCGGGACAGGGGGCGAGGGCAGTATTTT.

The rearrangement uses TRBV29-1 and TRBJ2-3; 9 bases fit TRBD2. Per germline, CDR1 SQVTM and CDR2 ANQGSEA. V lost 3 bases and J lost 0; bases outside the gene matches: 1. CDR3 length: 14 residues. The CDR3 sequence is CSVEAGGSTDTQYF. The DNA for the CDR3 is TGCAGCGTTGAGGCGGGGGGGAGCACAGATACGCAGTATTTT.

V and J are TRBV3-1 (or the pseudogene TRBV3-2) and TRBJ2-1, with 9 positions matching TRBD1. This CDR3 is 16 amino acids long. Trimming removed 5 bases from V and 0 bases from J; junction bases left unmatched: 5. Germline CDR1 and CDR2: LGHDT and YNNKEL (reference sequence). The CDR3 nucleotides are TGTGCCAGCAGCTGGGGGACAGGGAGCTCCTACAATGAGCAGTTCTTC. Translated: CASSWGTGSSYNEQFF.

The chain recombines TRBV19 with TRBJ2-3, with a possible D match to TRBD1 (6 bases). V dropped 7 bases and J dropped 2 bases, with 16 bases sitting between them. CDR3 size: 15 residues. From germline, CDR1 is LNHDA and CDR2 SQIVND (reference sequence). The CDR3 sequence is CASTPDSLATDTQYF. The CDR3 DNA follows: TGTGCCAGTACCCCGGACAGCCTAGCCACAGATACGCAGTATTTT. The full variable domain, rest sourced from reference TRBV19 and TRBJ2-3, is DGGITQSPKYLFRKEGQNVTLSCEQNLNHDAMYWYRQDPGQGLRLIYYSQIVNDFQKGDIAEGYSVSREKKESFPLTVTSAQKNPTAFYLCASTPDSLATDTQYFGPGTRLTVL.

The chain is built from TRBV29-1 and TRBJ2-1; 7 bases align to TRBD1. Germline CDR1 and CDR2: SQVTM and ANQGSEA. Trimming at V came to 6 bases and at J to 0 bases, leaving 8 bases not matched to a gene. The CDR3 has 15 amino acids. The CDR3 sequence: CSVATGESSYNEQFF. CDR3 in DNA: TGCAGCGTCGCCACAGGGGAGAGCTCCTACAATGAGCAGTTCTTC.

The chain couples TRBV5-1 to TRBJ2-7; a weak D match, TRBD2 (5 bases). The CDR3 spans 13 residues. Deletions cut 0 bases from V and 3 bases from J, with 7 bases between. Germline loops: CDR1 SGHRS, CDR2 YFSETQ. CDR3 region: CASSLGGRYEQYF. CDR3 bases: TGCGCCAGCAGCTTGGGAGGGCGCTACGAGCAGTACTTC.

This clone was seen a handful of times. The chain links TRBV28 to TRBJ2-7, with a possible D match to TRBD1 (5 bases). Trimming removed 5 bases from V and 3 bases from J, with 14 bases in between. This CDR3 has 14 amino acids. Looked up from germline, CDR1 is MDHEN and CDR2 is SYDVKM. DNA for the CDR3: TGTGCCAGCAGTGCACAGGTAGATGACTACGAGCAGTACTTC. Its translation is CASSAQVDDYEQYF.

J is TRBJ2-6 and V is TRBV7-9; 10 bases align to TRBD2. The CDR3 contains 18 residues. The germline V gene encodes CDR1 SEHNR and CDR2 FQNEAQ (reference sequence). V lost 5 bases to trimming and J lost 4 bases; unmatched junction nucleotides: 11. This CDR3 is CASSDGTSVSLGANVLTF. The CDR3 nucleotides are TGTGCCAGCAGCGATGGGACTAGCGTATCTTTGGGGGCCAACGTCCTGACTTTC.

The J gene is TRBJ1-3, the V gene TRBV7-9; 9 bases fit TRBD1. CDR3 length: 16 residues. Germline V CDR1 and CDR2: SEHNR, FQNEAQ (reference sequence). J gave up 2 bases and V 5 bases, and 7 bases lay outside the gene matches. The CDR3 coding sequence is TGTGCCAGCAGCAAATACAGGGGGCGAACTGGAAACACCATATATTTT. Protein product: CASSKYRGRTGNTIYF.

The J gene is TRBJ2-3, the V gene TRBV13; D remains ambiguous. The V gene's germline CDR1 is PRHDT and CDR2 FYEKMQ (reference sequence). V gave up 5 bases and J gave up 1 base, with 7 bases separating them. The CDR3 covers 13 residues. The CDR3 bases are TGTGCCAGCAGCGCCTCGGGCACAGATACGCAGTATTTT. Its translation: CASSASGTDTQYF.

In the case of this clone: This specimen includes other DNA sequences encoding the same CDR3. The chain employs TRBV6-5 and TRBJ1-5; D call uncertain. V was pared by 6 bases and J by 2 bases, with 8 bases between. Germline values: CDR1 MNHEY, CDR2 SVGAGI. This CDR3 region has 13 residues. The CDR3 here is CASSPGGNQPQHF. The CDR3 DNA reads TGTGCCAGCAGCCCCGGGGGCAATCAGCCCCAGCATTTT.

The J gene is TRBJ2-1, the V gene TRBV6-4; TRBD2 agrees at 12 bases. Germline CDR1 is MRHNA and CDR2 is SNTAGT. The CDR3 has 14 residues. The trim removed 2 bases at V and 9 bases at J, leaving 2 bases unmatched. CDR3 region: CASSDPSGGAEQFF. Written as DNA, the CDR3 is TGTGCCAGCAGTGACCCTAGCGGGGGGGCTGAGCAGTTCTTC.

This clone was detected once. The chain is built from TRBV19 and TRBJ1-1; 10 bases line up with TRBD1. The ends lost 10 bases at V and 5 bases at J; junction bases unmatched: 10. The CDR3 covers 14 residues. Germline CDR1 and CDR2: LNHDA and SQIVND (reference sequence). DNA for the CDR3: TGTGCCACCTCCGGGACAGGGGTTTTAACTGAAGCTTTCTTT. The encoded protein is CATSGTGVLTEAFF.

This clone was seen once. The chain employs TRBV19 and TRBJ2-6; TRBD1 matches at 9 bases. This CDR3 contains 17 residues. Germline V gene data show CDR1 as LNHDA and CDR2 as SQIVND (reference sequence). The V gene end was trimmed by 8 bases and the J gene end by 0 bases; junction bases not matched to a gene: 8. The CDR3 spells CASARGTGSSGANVLTF. The CDR3 bases are TGTGCCAGTGCTCGGGGGACAGGGTCCTCTGGGGCCAACGTCCTGACTTTC. The full variable domain, completed using reference TRBV19 and TRBJ2-6, is DGGITQSPKYLFRKEGQNVTLSCEQNLNHDAMYWYRQDPGQGLRLIYYSQIVNDFQKGDIAEGYSVSREKKESFPLTVTSAQKNPTAFYLCASARGTGSSGANVLTFGAGSRLTVL.

This clone has a single count. The rearrangement uses TRBV19 and TRBJ2-5, with D possibly being TRBD2 (6 bases). V lost 0 bases to trimming and J lost 4 bases, with 12 bases between them. The CDR3 spans 15 residues. From germline, CDR1 is LNHDA and CDR2 SQIVND (reference sequence). The CDR3 nucleotides read TGTGCCAGTAGTATAGAGGGCGGGGACCGAGAGACCCAGTACTTC. It codes for CASSIEGGDRETQYF. Drawing the rest from reference TRBV19 and TRBJ2-5, the complete variable domain is DGGITQSPKYLFRKEGQNVTLSCEQNLNHDAMYWYRQDPGQGLRLIYYSQIVNDFQKGDIAEGYSVSREKKESFPLTVTSAQKNPTAFYLCASSIEGGDRETQYFGPGTRLLVL.

The sample holds one count of this clone. The chain couples TRBV9 to TRBJ2-3; D call uncertain. Germline V lookup: CDR1 SGDLS, CDR2 YYNGEE. The CDR3 covers 16 residues. V was clipped by 0 bases and J by 2 bases, with 13 bases between them. The CDR3 DNA follows: TGTGCCAGCAGCGTAGGTCAGGATTCTGCCACAGATACGCAGTATTTT. It is translated as CASSVGQDSATDTQYF.

The CDR3 loop reads CASSREGLNEKLFF. DNA for the CDR3: TGTGCCAGCAGCCGGGAGGGGTTGAATGAAAAACTGTTTTTT. The V and J genes are TRBV11-2 and TRBJ1-4; maybe TRBD1 (5 bases). Germline V lookup: CDR1 SGHAT, CDR2 FQNNGV. Trimming took off 5 bases at V and 5 bases at J, with 12 bases between the two ends. The CDR3 sequence is 14 residues long.

This sequence joins TRBV6-5 and TRBJ1-2; possibly TRBD1 for D (5 bases). The germline CDR1 and CDR2 sequences are MNHEY and SVGAGI. The germline V and J ends were trimmed by 0 bases and 4 bases, with 12 bases remaining between them. The CDR3 covers 15 residues. The CDR3 is CASSYSQAIGYGYTF. As DNA, the CDR3 is TGTGCCAGCAGTTACTCACAGGCTATTGGCTATGGCTACACCTTC.

Notes on this clone: This sample also contains other DNA sequences that code for the same CDR3. The V call is TRBV6-6, the J call TRBJ1-3; D gene uncertain. Trimming pared 6 bases from V and 0 bases from J, leaving 6 bases between. The CDR3 has 13 residues. Germline V gene sequence: CDR1 MNHNY, CDR2 SVGAGI (reference sequence). CDR3 sequence: CASRTFSGNTIYF. DNA for the CDR3: TGTGCCAGCAGGACATTCTCTGGAAACACCATATATTTT.

This chain uses TRBV30 with TRBJ1-2; no definite D call. The CDR3 is made up of 11 amino acids. Germline assignment: CDR1 GTSNPN and CDR2 SVGIG (reference sequence). The V and J ends lost 5 bases and 7 bases respectively, with 11 bases between them. Here the CDR3 reads CAWAGSFGYTF. CDR3 coding DNA: TGTGCCTGGGCCGGGAGCTTTGGCTACACCTTC.

The V call is TRBV27, the J call TRBJ2-1; 9 positions agree with TRBD1. There are 15 residues in the CDR3. Trimming at V came to 6 bases and at J to 5 bases, leaving 8 bases not matched to a gene. The germline V gene encodes CDR1 MNHEY and CDR2 SMNVEV (reference sequence). The CDR3 here is CASSLGQGKNNEQFF. CDR3 sequence (DNA): TGTGCCAGCAGCCTTGGACAGGGGAAAAACAATGAGCAGTTCTTC.

The chain uses TRBV12-3 or TRBV12-4 and TRBJ2-7, with TRBD2 as a possible D gene (6 bases). The length of the CDR3 is 11 residues. The V end was cut by 6 bases, the J end by 7 bases, with 10 bases between. CDR3 sequence (DNA): TGTGCCAGCAGGGTCCGGGGGGAGCAGTACTTC. It is translated as CASRVRGEQYF.

This clone was detected only a few times. V gene TRBV6-5 combines with J gene TRBJ1-3; a weak D match, TRBD1 (5 bases). Germline loops: CDR1 MNHEY, CDR2 SVGAGI. With 7 bases removed from V and 4 bases from J, the gap between germline ends came to 17 bases. The CDR3 runs to 15 residues. CDR3 sequence: CASKYLTGHGNTIYF. The CDR3 DNA reads as TGTGCCAGCAAGTACCTGACTGGACACGGAAACACCATATATTTT.